The 10 T cell receptor beta chains given below trace back to one sample, sequenced in a study of blood T cells in healthy people across ages. Together with a sample-barcoded 5' primer, a J-beta primer mix was included in a second PCR lasting about 7 to 12 cycles. TCRdb recomputed calls from the 5' RACE reads with MiXCR, one row per CDR3 protein. The sample consists of about 930,000 distinct CDR3 sequences, 25% to 35% of them appearing once. These same data were also listed under a study on T cells of mothers and their children.

Sequencing input: blood. These receptors all stem from a woman aged 35 to 49 in good health.

Comment on this clonotype: The junction differs from germline at one of its ends, possibly a read error. The genes are TRBV6-5 and TRBJ2-6; tentatively, D is TRBD2 (6 bases). The CDR3 has 17 residues. Germline CDR1 reads MNHEY; CDR2 reads SVGAGI. For the CDR3, the DNA is TGTGCCAGCAGTAACTCCCCTGGGACTGCTGGGGCCAACGTCCTGACTTTC. Its translation is CASSNSPGTAGANVLTF.

This clonotype occurred many times. The rearrangement joins TRBV5-1 to TRBJ2-7; no firm D call. CDR3 size: 15 residues. V dropped 0 bases and J dropped 2 bases, with 12 bases sitting between them. Germline V gene lookup returns CDR1 SGHRS and CDR2 YFSETQ. As DNA, the CDR3 is TGCGCCAGCAGCTTGGTGGACGTCCAAGCCTACGAGCAGTACTTC. This codes for CASSLVDVQAYEQYF.

V and J are TRBV5-1 and TRBJ1-1; D gene uncertain. Germline lookup yields CDR1 SGHRS and CDR2 YFSETQ. CDR3 length: 14 residues. The ends were cut back, 2 bases at V and 1 base at J, with 9 bases in the middle. For the CDR3, the DNA is TGCGCCAGCAGCTTTTTAACAGAGAACACTGAAGCTTTCTTT. Translation: CASSFLTENTEAFF.

The chain uses TRBV27 and TRBJ1-4; TRBD1 matches at 11 bases. The germline V gene encodes CDR1 MNHEY and CDR2 SMNVEV (reference sequence). Trimming took 5 bases from V and 7 from J; bases not matched to a gene: 6. The CDR3 loop spans 15 amino acids. In DNA form, the CDR3 reads TGTGCCAGCAGTGAACTCGGGACAGGGGGTGAAAAACTGTTTTTT. As protein: CASSELGTGGEKLFF. Full variable domain (remainder filled in from reference TRBV27 and TRBJ1-4): EAQVTQNPRYLITVTGKKLTVTCSQNMNHEYMSWYRQDPGLGLRQIYYSMNVEVTDKGDVPEGYKVSRKEKRNFPLILESPSPNQTSLYFCASSELGTGGEKLFFGSGTQLSVL.

This clonotype was counted only a few times. V gene TRBV5-1 combines with J gene TRBJ2-7, with D perhaps TRBD1 (6 bases). Trimming cost V 4 bases and J 3 bases, with 17 bases left between them. This CDR3 region has 15 residues. The germline V gene has CDR1 SGHRS and CDR2 YFSETQ. The chain's CDR3 is CASSTGTSDFYEQYF. In nucleotides, the CDR3 is TGCGCCAGCAGCACCGGGACATCAGACTTCTACGAGCAGTACTTC.

The V call is TRBV9, the J call TRBJ2-5; 8 nucleotides match TRBD1. The DNA end is more similar to TRBJ2-7, so the J call may be wrong. Germline V gene lookup returns CDR1 SGDLS and CDR2 YYNGEE. The CDR3 totals 16 residues. CDR3: CASSQTGTGLTYEQYF. For the CDR3, the DNA is TGTGCCAGCAGCCAAACCGGGACAGGCCTAACCTACGAGCAGTACTTC.

This clonotype was recorded a few times. The chain has TRBV3-1 and TRBJ2-1; weak D call: TRBD2 (7 bases). The CDR3 has 17 residues. V lost 1 base and J 4 bases, leaving 17 bases between the germline ends. The germline CDR1 and CDR2 sequences are LGHDT and YNNKEL (reference sequence). The DNA of the CDR3 is TGTGCCAGCAGCCAAGGGGGGGGGGCCCGGAGGTACAATGAGCAGTTCTTC. Translating gives CASSQGGGARRYNEQFF.

The chain links TRBV25-1 to TRBJ1-3; a possible D gene is TRBD1 (5 bases). Germline V lookup: CDR1 MGHDK, CDR2 SYGVNS. This CDR3 comprises 16 residues. V was pared by 2 bases and J by 2 bases, with 13 bases between. The CDR3 nucleotides are TGTGCCAGCAGTGAAGGGAGGGGCTACACTGGAAACACCATATATTTT. Its translation: CASSEGRGYTGNTIYF. Based on the CDR3 plus reference TRBV25-1 and TRBJ1-3, the full variable domain is EADIYQTPRYLVIGTGKKITLECSQTMGHDKMYWYQQDPGMELHLIHYSYGVNSTEKGDLSSESTVSRIRTEHFPLTLESARPSHTSQYLCASSEGRGYTGNTIYFGEGSWLTVV.

This sequence joins TRBV2 and TRBJ2-4, with 8 bases identical to TRBD1. The J call may be incorrect, as the DNA end agrees better with TRBJ2-7. CDR1 is SNHLY, CDR2 FYNNEI, per germline. This CDR3 is built from 15 residues. CDR3 loop: CASSVVGAGGNEQYF. CDR3 bases: TGTGCCAGCAGTGTTGTGGGGGCAGGGGGCAACGAGCAGTACTTC.

There are a few counts of this clonotype. This chain connects TRBV24-1 to TRBJ2-5; the D is unclear. V lost 4 bases to trimming and J lost 5 bases, with 10 bases between them. The germline V gene has CDR1 KGHDR and CDR2 SFDVKD. The CDR3 has 13 amino acids. The CDR3 here is CATSDPLQETQYF. The CDR3 bases are TGTGCCACCAGTGACCCCTTACAGGAGACCCAGTACTTC.